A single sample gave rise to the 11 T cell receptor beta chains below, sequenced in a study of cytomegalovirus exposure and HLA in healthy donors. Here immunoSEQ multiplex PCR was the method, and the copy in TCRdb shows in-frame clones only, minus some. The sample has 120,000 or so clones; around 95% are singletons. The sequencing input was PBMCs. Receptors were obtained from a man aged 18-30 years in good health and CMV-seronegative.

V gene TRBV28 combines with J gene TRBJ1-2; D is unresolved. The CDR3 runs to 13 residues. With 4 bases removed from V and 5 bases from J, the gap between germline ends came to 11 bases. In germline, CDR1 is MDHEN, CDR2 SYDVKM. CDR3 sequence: CASSSKRGYGYTF. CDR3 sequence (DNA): TGTGCCAGCAGTTCAAAGCGGGGATATGGCTACACCTTC.

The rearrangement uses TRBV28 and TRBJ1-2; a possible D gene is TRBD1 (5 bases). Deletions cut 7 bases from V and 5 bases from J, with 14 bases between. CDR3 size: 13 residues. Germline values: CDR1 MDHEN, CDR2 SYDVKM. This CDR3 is CASNLGEGYGYTF. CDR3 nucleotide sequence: TGTGCCAGCAATCTAGGGGAAGGTTATGGCTACACCTTC.

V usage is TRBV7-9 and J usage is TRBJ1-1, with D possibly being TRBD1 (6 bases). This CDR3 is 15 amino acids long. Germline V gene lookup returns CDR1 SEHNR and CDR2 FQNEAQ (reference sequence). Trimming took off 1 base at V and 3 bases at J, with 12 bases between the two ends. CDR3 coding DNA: TGTGCCAGCAGCTTAGAAGGCGGGGGGCACACTGAAGCTTTCTTT. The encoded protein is CASSLEGGGHTEAFF.

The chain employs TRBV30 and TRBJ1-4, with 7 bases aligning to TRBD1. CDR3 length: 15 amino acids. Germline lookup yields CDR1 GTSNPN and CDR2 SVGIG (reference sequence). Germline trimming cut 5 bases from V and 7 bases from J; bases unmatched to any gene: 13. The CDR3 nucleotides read TGTGCCTGGGAAACTCCCGGGACAGCGGGTGAAAAACTGTTTTTT. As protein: CAWETPGTAGEKLFF.

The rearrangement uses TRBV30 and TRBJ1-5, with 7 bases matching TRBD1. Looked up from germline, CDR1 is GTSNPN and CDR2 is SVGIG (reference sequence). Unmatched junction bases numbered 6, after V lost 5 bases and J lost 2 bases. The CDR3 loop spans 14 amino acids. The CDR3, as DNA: TGTGCCTGGGGAGGGGGCTGGGGCAATCAGCCCCAGCATTTT. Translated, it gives CAWGGGWGNQPQHF.

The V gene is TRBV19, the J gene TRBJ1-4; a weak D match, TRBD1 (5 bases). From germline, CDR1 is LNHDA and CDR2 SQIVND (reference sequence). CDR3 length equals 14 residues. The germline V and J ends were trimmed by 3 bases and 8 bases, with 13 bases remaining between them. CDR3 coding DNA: TGTGCCAGTAGTATGCAGGGCGGCGTCGAAAAACTGTTTTTT. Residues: CASSMQGGVEKLFF.

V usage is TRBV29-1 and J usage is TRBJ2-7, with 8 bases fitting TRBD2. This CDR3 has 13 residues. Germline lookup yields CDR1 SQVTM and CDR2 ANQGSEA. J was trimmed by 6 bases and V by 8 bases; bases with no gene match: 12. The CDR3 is CSSIGSGSPEQYF. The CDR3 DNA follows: TGCAGCTCGATCGGGAGCGGGAGTCCCGAGCAGTACTTC.

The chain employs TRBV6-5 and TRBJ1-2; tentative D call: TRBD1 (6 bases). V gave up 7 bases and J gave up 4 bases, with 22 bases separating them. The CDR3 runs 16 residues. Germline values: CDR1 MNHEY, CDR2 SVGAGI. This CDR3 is CASTYSGGESRYGYTF. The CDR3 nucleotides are TGTGCCAGCACCTACTCTGGGGGCGAAAGTCGCTATGGCTACACCTTC.

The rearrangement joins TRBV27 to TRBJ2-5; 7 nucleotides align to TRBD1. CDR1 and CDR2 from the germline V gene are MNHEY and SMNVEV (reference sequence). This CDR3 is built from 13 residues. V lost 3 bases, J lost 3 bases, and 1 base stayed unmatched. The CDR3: CASSFGTEETQYF. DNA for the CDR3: TGTGCCAGCAGTTTCGGGACAGAAGAGACCCAGTACTTC.

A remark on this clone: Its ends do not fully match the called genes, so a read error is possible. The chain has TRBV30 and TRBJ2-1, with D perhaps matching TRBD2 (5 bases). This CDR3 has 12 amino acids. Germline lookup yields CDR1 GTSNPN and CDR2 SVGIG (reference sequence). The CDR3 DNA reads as TGTACCTGGAGTTCAACTAGCAATGAGCAGTTCTTC. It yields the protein CTWSSTSNEQFF.

DNA of the CDR3: TGTGCCAGCAGTTTGACCGGGGACAGTTTCCACGAGCAGTACTTC. This translates into CASSLTGDSFHEQYF. The chain is built from TRBV27 and TRBJ2-5; TRBD1 matches 7 bases. The J call is doubtful: the DNA matches TRBJ2-7 better. The CDR3 loop spans 15 amino acids. Germline V gene lookup returns CDR1 MNHEY and CDR2 SMNVEV (reference sequence).